Below are 17 T cell receptor beta chains sequenced from a single sample in a study of cytomegalovirus exposure and HLA in healthy donors. The PCR ran on 60 Vbeta and 13 Jbeta primers. TCRdb's table, derived via immunoSEQ multiplex PCR, lists solely in-frame clones and lacks some. The data contain under 100,000 clones, roughly 58% of them singletons. Material: PBMCs. The receptor source for this set is a woman aged 25-40 years in good health and CMV-seropositive.

The rearrangement joins TRBV6-1 to TRBJ1-1; D gene unclear. Trimming took 4 bases from V and 1 from J, leaving 10 bases between them. The CDR3 is 14 residues long. Germline loops: CDR1 MNHNS, CDR2 SASEGT. CDR3 sequence reads: CASSVFEGNTEAFF. CDR3 coding DNA: TGTGCCAGCAGTGTATTTGAGGGGAACACTGAAGCTTTCTTT.

This clone was recorded once. V is TRBV30 and J is TRBJ1-3, with 7 nucleotides matching TRBD1. The CDR3 length is 16 residues. The germline V gene has CDR1 GTSNPN and CDR2 SVGIG (reference sequence). The CDR3 sequence: CALSRGQSASGNTIYF. The CDR3 DNA is TGTGCTTTAAGCCGGGGACAGTCAGCCTCTGGAAACACCATATATTTT.

The rearrangement joins TRBV7-2 to TRBJ1-5, with D perhaps TRBD1 (6 bases). In germline, CDR1 is SGHTA, CDR2 FQGNSA. The CDR3 loop spans 15 amino acids. The V gene lost 5 bases and the J gene lost 5 bases, with 16 bases spanning the gap. Written as DNA, the CDR3 is TGTGCCAGCAGCCGAAGGGGGACACCCGATCAGCCCCAGCATTTT. Its protein is CASSRRGTPDQPQHF.

As to this clone: This sample also contains other DNA sequences that code for the same CDR3. This chain connects TRBV6-5 to TRBJ1-2, with a possible D match to TRBD1 (6 bases). The CDR3 runs to 14 residues. V was cut by 5 bases and J by 4 bases, with 14 bases left in between. Per germline, CDR1 MNHEY and CDR2 SVGAGI. CDR3 DNA: TGTGCCAGCAGTGAAGGTACAGGGCTCTATGGCTACACCTTC. This translates into CASSEGTGLYGYTF.

The rearrangement uses TRBV9 and TRBJ2-2, with 8 bases identical to TRBD1. The CDR3 is made up of 14 amino acids. Trimming cost V 7 bases and J 4 bases; bases outside gene matches: 6. Germline V gene lookup returns CDR1 SGDLS and CDR2 YYNGEE. For the CDR3, the DNA is TGTGCCAGCGAGGACAGGGTGAGCACCGGGGAGCTGTTTTTT. The encoded protein is CASEDRVSTGELFF.

The V and J genes are TRBV5-4 and TRBJ1-4; D gene ambiguous. Germline CDR1 is SGHNT and CDR2 is YYREEE (reference sequence). Trimming shortened V by 4 bases and J by 5 bases, and 21 bases separated the two germline ends. The CDR3 runs 17 residues. The CDR3 region has the DNA TGTGCCAGCAGCCCTCTTCTTACCTGGAGCGAGAATGAAAAACTGTTTTTT. Translating it yields CASSPLLTWSENEKLFF.

This chain joins TRBV10-1 and TRBJ1-2; D may be TRBD1 (5 bases). Germline V gene sequence: CDR1 WNHNN, CDR2 SYGVQD (reference sequence). The CDR3 is 13 amino acids. Trimming took 3 bases from V and 5 from J, leaving 10 bases between them. CDR3 DNA: TGCGCCAGCAGTGAATCGCAGGGATATGGCTACACCTTC. Translated: CASSESQGYGYTF.

The chain recombines TRBV23-1 with TRBJ1-5; tentative D call: TRBD1 (6 bases). TRBV23-1 is placed among ORFs of uncertain function. The CDR3 has 15 residues. Trimming removed 6 bases from V and 3 bases from J, with 15 bases in between. CDR3: CASSPGHLINQPQHF. The CDR3 DNA reads TGCGCCAGCAGCCCGGGACACTTAATCAATCAGCCCCAGCATTTT.

This clone was observed a handful of times. The chain is built from TRBV7-8 and TRBJ2-5, with 9 bases matching TRBD2. The CDR3 spans 17 residues. V trimming: 1 base; J trimming: 0 bases; junction bases outside the gene matches: 6. Germline CDR1 reads SGHVS; CDR2 reads FQNEAQ. CDR3 residues: CASSLVWASGNQETQYF. CDR3 coding DNA: TGTGCCAGCAGCTTAGTATGGGCTAGCGGGAACCAAGAGACCCAGTACTTC.

The chain employs TRBV2 and TRBJ1-6, with D hard to call. CDR1 is SNHLY and CDR2 is FYNNEI in the germline V gene. This CDR3 region has 13 residues. The V and J ends lost 8 bases and 6 bases respectively, with 11 bases between them. The CDR3, as DNA: TGTGCCAGCGGAGCTACTTTTAATTCACCCCTCCACTTT. Protein: CASGATFNSPLHF.

The genes are TRBV19 and TRBJ1-1, with D unclear. Germline-derived CDR1 and CDR2 are LNHDA and SQIVND (reference sequence). The V end lost 0 bases, the J end lost 4 bases, and 15 bases lay between the germline ends. The CDR3 contains 16 residues. The CDR3 sequence: CASSIDGSRRSTEAFF. The CDR3 bases are TGTGCCAGTAGTATAGATGGCAGCCGCCGGAGCACTGAAGCTTTCTTT.

The chain links TRBV7-9 to TRBJ2-3; possible D gene TRBD1, 5 bases. Germline V lookup: CDR1 SEHNR, CDR2 FQNEAQ (reference sequence). V lost 2 bases to trimming and J lost 0 bases, with 15 bases between them. This CDR3 is built from 17 residues. In nucleotides, the CDR3 is TGTGCCAGCAGCTTACCCCAGGGCCAGCTGAGCACAGATACGCAGTATTTT. This translates into CASSLPQGQLSTDTQYF.

The DNA for the CDR3 is TGTGCCAGCAGGGTCAGCTCTGGGGCCAACGTCCTGACTTTC. Translation gives CASRVSSGANVLTF. The rearrangement links TRBV2 to TRBJ2-6; D not certain. In germline, CDR1 is SNHLY, CDR2 FYNNEI. The CDR3 is 14 residues long. V lost 6 bases and J lost 0, with 6 bases in between.

The chain combines TRBV7-2 with TRBJ1-3; no reliable D call. This CDR3 region has 14 residues. V lost 6 bases and J 1 base, leaving 10 bases between the germline ends. Germline V gene sequence: CDR1 SGHTA, CDR2 FQGNSA. The DNA for the CDR3 is TGTGCCAGCAGGGGTGGGGAGTCTGGAAACACCATATATTTT. Protein product: CASRGGESGNTIYF. The full variable domain, completed using reference TRBV7-2 and TRBJ1-3, is GAGVSQSPSNKVTEKGKDVELRCDPISGHTALYWYRQSLGQGLEFLIYFQGNSAPDKSGLPSDRFSAERTGGSVSTLTIQRTQQEDSAVYLCASRGGESGNTIYFGEGSWLTVV.

The chain carries TRBV29-1 and TRBJ1-4; 8 bases are a match to TRBD1. CDR3 length equals 13 residues. Germline CDR1 is SQVTM and CDR2 is ANQGSEA. V gave up 7 bases and J gave up 7 bases; unmatched junction bases: 8. This CDR3 reads CSADRGRGEKLFF. The CDR3 DNA reads as TGCAGCGCCGACAGGGGAAGGGGTGAAAAACTGTTTTTT.

This clone was recorded once. The V and J genes are TRBV18 and TRBJ1-1, with unresolved D. Looked up from germline, CDR1 is KGHSH and CDR2 is LQKENI. The length of the CDR3 is 14 residues. Trimming shortened V by 3 bases and J by 3 bases, and 11 bases separated the two germline ends. The CDR3 DNA reads as TGTGCCAGCTCACCGCAGACCGGGGACACTGAAGCTTTCTTT. Protein product: CASSPQTGDTEAFF.

This clone has only one observation. At one end the junction does not follow the germline gene, possibly because of a read error. The chain is built from TRBV7-7 and TRBJ2-3, with 10 bases fitting TRBD1. The CDR3 sequence is 15 residues long. CDR1 and CDR2 (germline): SSHAT, FNYEAQ (reference sequence). The CDR3 nucleotides read TGTGCTAGCAGCGCCGGGACAGGGGGCACAGATACGCAGTATTTT. Amino acids: CASSAGTGGTDTQYF.